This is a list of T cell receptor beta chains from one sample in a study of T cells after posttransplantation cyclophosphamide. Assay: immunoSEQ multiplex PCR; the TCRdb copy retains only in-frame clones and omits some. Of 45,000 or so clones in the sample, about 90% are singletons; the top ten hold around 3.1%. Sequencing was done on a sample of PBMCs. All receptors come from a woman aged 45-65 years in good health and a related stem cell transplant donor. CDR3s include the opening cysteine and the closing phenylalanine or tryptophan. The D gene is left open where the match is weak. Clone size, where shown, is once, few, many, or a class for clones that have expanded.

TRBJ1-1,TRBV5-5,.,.,CASSVPRHSNTEAFF,TGTGCCAGCAGCGTTCCGAGACACTCGAACACTGAAGCTTTCTTT
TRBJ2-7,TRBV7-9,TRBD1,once,CASSPPGQGSYEQYF,TGTGCCAGCAGCCCACCGGGACAGGGTTCCTACGAGCAGTACTTC
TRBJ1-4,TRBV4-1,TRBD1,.,CASSQTGPTNEKLFF,TGCGCCAGCAGCCAGACAGGGCCCACTAATGAAAAACTGTTTTTT
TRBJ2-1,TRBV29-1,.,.,CSVEAPGDNEQFF,TGCAGCGTTGAAGCCCCAGGGGACAATGAGCAGTTCTTC
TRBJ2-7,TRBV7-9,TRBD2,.,CASSLELAVNYYEQYF,TGTGCCAGCAGCTTAGAACTAGCGGTCAACTACTACGAGCAGTACTTC
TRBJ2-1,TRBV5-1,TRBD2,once,CASSGGLAGGAYNEQFF,TGCGCCAGCAGCGGAGGACTAGCGGGGGGCGCCTACAATGAGCAGTTCTTC
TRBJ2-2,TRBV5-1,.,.,CASSTNTNTGELFF,TGCGCCAGCAGCACTAACACGAACACCGGGGAGCTGTTTTTT
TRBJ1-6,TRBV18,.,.,CASSPPGGNNSPLHF,TGTGCCAGCTCACCACCGGGGGGTAATAATTCACCCCTCCACTTT
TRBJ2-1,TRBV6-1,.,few,CASSEAALVKPFF,TGTGCCAGCAGTGAAGCGGCGCTAGTTAAGCCGTTCTTC
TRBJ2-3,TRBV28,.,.,CASSFPPSGRRTDTQYF,TGTGCCAGCAGTTTCCCGCCAAGCGGGCGCCGTACAGATACGCAGTATTTT
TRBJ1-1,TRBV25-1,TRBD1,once,CASSESRGPRAEAFF,TGTGCCAGCAGTGAATCTAGGGGGCCGCGGGCTGAAGCTTTCTTT
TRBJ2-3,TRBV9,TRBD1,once,CASSKDRTTDTQYF,TGTGCCAGCAGCAAGGACAGGACCACAGATACGCAGTATTTT
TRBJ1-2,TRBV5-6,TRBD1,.,CASSLGQEDYGYTF,TGTGCCAGCAGCTTAGGACAGGAGGACTATGGCTACACCTTC
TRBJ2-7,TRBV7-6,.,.,CASSPLRYEQYF,TGTGCCAGCAGCCCCCTCCGTTACGAGCAGTACTTC
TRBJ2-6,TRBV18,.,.,CASSPPGSMAGANVLTF,TGTGCCAGCTCACCGCCAGGGTCCATGGCTGGGGCCAACGTCCTGACTTTC
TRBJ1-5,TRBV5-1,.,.,CASSLDTQDQPQHF,TGCGCCAGCAGCTTGGACACCCAGGATCAGCCCCAGCATTTT
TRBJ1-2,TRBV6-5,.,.,CATRPPSGSGYTF,TGTGCCACCCGACCCCCCTCAGGGTCTGGCTACACCTTC
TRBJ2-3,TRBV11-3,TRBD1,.,CASSSRTGITDTQYF,TGTGCCAGCAGCTCCCGGACAGGGATCACAGATACGCAGTATTTT
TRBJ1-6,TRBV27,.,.,CASSPPGTYNSPLHF,TGTGCCAGCAGTCCGCCCGGGACCTATAATTCACCCCTCCACTTT
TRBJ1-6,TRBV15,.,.,CATSPHREAPLHF,TGTGCCACCAGCCCCCATCGCGAAGCACCCCTCCACTTT
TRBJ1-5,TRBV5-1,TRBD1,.,CASSQGADSNQPQHF,TGCGCCAGCAGCCAGGGGGCAGATAGCAATCAGCCCCAGCATTTT
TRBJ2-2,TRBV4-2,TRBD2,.,CASSQDKVTSGSNTGELFF,TGTGCCAGCAGCCAAGATAAAGTAACTAGCGGATCGAACACCGGGGAGCTGTTTTTT
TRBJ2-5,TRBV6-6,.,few,CASSLGQTQYF,TGTGCCAGCAGTCTGGGGCAGACCCAGTACTTC
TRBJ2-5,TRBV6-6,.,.,CASSRPGFGETQYF,TGTGCCAGCAGCCGCCCGGGATTCGGGGAGACCCAGTACTTC
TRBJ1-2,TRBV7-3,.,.,CASSLTAGGAYGYTF,TGTGCCAGCAGCTTAACGGCGGGGGGCGCCTATGGCTACACCTTC
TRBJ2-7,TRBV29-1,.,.,CSVMDTRSYEQYF,TGCAGCGTGATGGACACTCGCTCCTACGAGCAGTACTTC
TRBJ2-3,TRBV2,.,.,CASSVDGSGQRTDTQYF,TGTGCCAGCAGTGTTGACGGGAGTGGGCAGCGTACAGATACGCAGTATTTT
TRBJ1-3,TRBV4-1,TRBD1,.,CASSPGTVAYSGNTIYF,TGCGCCAGCAGCCCGGGGACAGTAGCATACTCTGGAAACACCATATATTTT
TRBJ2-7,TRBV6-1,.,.,CASSDPAGSYEQYF,TGTGCCAGCAGTGACCCAGCCGGGAGCTACGAGCAGTACTTC
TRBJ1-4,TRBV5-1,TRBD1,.,CASSLTGEDEKLFF,TGCGCCAGCAGCTTGACAGGGGAGGATGAAAAACTGTTTTTT
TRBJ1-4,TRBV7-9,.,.,CASSPNPQREMLEKLFF,TGTGCCAGCAGCCCGAACCCGCAGAGGGAGATGCTTGAAAAACTGTTTTTT
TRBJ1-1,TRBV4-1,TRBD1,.,CASRGQGGGAFF,TGCGCCAGCAGGGGACAGGGGGGGGGAGCTTTCTTT
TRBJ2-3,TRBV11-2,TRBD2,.,CASSLGRLAETTDTQYF,TGTGCCAGCAGCTTAGGCCGACTAGCGGAAACCACAGATACGCAGTATTTT
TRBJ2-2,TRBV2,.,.,CASSEVRGGTGELFF,TGTGCCAGCAGTGAGGTCAGGGGAGGGACCGGGGAGCTGTTTTTT
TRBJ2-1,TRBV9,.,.,CASSVEITAYNEQFF,TGTGCCAGCAGCGTAGAAATCACAGCCTACAATGAGCAGTTCTTC
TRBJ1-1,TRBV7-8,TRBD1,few,CASSQNLDRGGTEAFF,TGTGCCAGCAGCCAAAACCTCGACAGGGGCGGGACTGAAGCTTTCTTT
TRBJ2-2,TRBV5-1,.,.,CASSFSTGNTGELFF,TGCGCCAGCAGCTTTTCGACAGGGAACACCGGGGAGCTGTTTTTT
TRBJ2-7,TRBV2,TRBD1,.,CASSSLRTGSYEQYF,TGTGCCAGCAGTTCTCTTCGGACAGGTTCGTACGAGCAGTACTTC
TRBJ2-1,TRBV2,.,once,CADSGQPINEQFF,TGTGCCGATAGCGGCCAACCAATCAATGAGCAGTTCTTC
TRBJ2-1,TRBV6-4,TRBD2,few,CASSDGAGGRNEQFF,TGTGCCAGCAGTGACGGGGCGGGAGGACGGAATGAGCAGTTCTTC
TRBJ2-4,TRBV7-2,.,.,CASSLDRVKNIQYF,TGTGCCAGCAGCTTAGACAGGGTCAAAAACATTCAGTACTTC
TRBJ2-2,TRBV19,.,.,CASGGTGELFF,TGTGCCTCTGGGGGGACCGGGGAGCTGTTTTTT
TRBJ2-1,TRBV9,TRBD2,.,CASSAGTTQFF,TGTGCCAGCAGCGCGGGGACTACGCAGTTCTTC
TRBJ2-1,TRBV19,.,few,CASRALEPNNEQFF,TGTGCCAGTAGGGCCCTCGAACCAAACAATGAGCAGTTCTTC
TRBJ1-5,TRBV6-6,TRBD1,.,CASSPTGQNQPQHF,TGTGCCAGCAGCCCCACGGGACAGAATCAGCCCCAGCATTTT
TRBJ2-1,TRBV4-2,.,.,CASSQVNNEQFF,TGTGCCAGCAGCCAAGTTAACAATGAGCAGTTCTTC
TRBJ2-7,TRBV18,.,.,CASSPLGGGGPYEQYF,TGTGCCAGCTCACCCCTCGGGGGAGGTGGGCCCTACGAGCAGTACTTC
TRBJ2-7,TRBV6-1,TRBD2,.,CASSVSGLAGYEQYF,TGTGCCAGCAGTGTGAGTGGACTAGCAGGGTACGAGCAGTACTTC
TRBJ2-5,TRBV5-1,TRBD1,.,CASSWITGVNQETQYF,TGCGCCAGCAGCTGGATCACAGGGGTAAACCAAGAGACCCAGTACTTC
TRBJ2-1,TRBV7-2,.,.,CASSRRSWTNYNEQFF,TGTGCCAGCAGCCGACGGAGTTGGACTAACTACAATGAGCAGTTCTTC
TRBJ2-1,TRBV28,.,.,CASENRGGYEQFF,TGTGCCAGCGAAAACAGGGGAGGATATGAGCAGTTCTTC
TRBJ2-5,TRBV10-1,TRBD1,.,CASSESGTGETQYF,TGCGCCAGCAGTGAGTCCGGGACAGGGGAGACCCAGTACTTC
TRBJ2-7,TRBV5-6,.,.,CASSPFLLVYEQYF,TGTGCCAGCAGCCCTTTTTTGCTAGTCTACGAGCAGTACTTC
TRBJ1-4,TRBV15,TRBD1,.,CATSRPRGANEKLFF,TGTGCCACCAGCAGACCCAGGGGGGCTAATGAAAAACTGTTTTTT
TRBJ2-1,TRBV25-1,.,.,CASKWGRMGNEQFF,TGTGCCAGCAAATGGGGCCGGATGGGCAATGAGCAGTTCTTC
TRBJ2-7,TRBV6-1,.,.,CASSDPQDREGPHEQYF,TGTGCCAGCAGTGACCCCCAGGACAGGGAGGGTCCGCACGAGCAGTACTTC
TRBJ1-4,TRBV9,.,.,CASSLNPTVNEKLFF,TGTGCCAGCAGCCTAAATCCAACAGTCAATGAAAAACTGTTTTTT
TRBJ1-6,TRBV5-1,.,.,CASSFGGSSYNSPLHF,TGCGCCAGCAGCTTTGGCGGAAGCTCCTATAATTCACCCCTCCACTTT
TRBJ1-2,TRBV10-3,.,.,CAIGVPGSNYGYTF,TGTGCCATCGGGGTGCCAGGGTCCAACTATGGCTACACCTTC